This entry lists 31 T cell receptor beta chains sequenced from one sample in a study of identical twins. From the 5' RACE reads, TCRdb called clonotypes with MiXCR, one entry per CDR3 protein. The sample lists under 300,000 distinct CDR3 sequences, 11% to 15% occurring once. Material: memory (CD45RO+) T cells sorted from blood. Source of these receptors: a woman aged 18-29 years in good health.

The rearrangement links TRBV20-1 to TRBJ1-5, with TRBD1 matching over 7 bases. J was trimmed by 6 bases and V by 6 bases; bases with no gene match: 8. The CDR3 totals 13 residues. CDR1 and CDR2 from the germline V gene are DFQATT and SNEGSKA (reference sequence). CDR3 sequence: CSAHTGAGQPQHF. The CDR3 bases are TGCAGTGCGCACACAGGGGCTGGTCAGCCCCAGCATTTT.

Points on this clonotype: The junction differs from germline at one of its ends, possibly a read error. This sequence joins TRBV7-9 and TRBJ2-2; tentatively, D is TRBD1 (6 bases). This CDR3 comprises 13 residues. Germline lookup yields CDR1 SEHNR and CDR2 FQNEAQ (reference sequence). This chain's CDR3 is CASSVDRSGKLFF. In nucleotides, the CDR3 is TGTGCCAGCAGCGTAGACAGGTCCGGGAAGCTGTTTTTT.

The chain has TRBV7-6 and TRBJ2-5; 14 bases map to TRBD2. There are 16 residues in the CDR3. The germline V gene has CDR1 SGHVS and CDR2 FNYEAQ. The V gene end was trimmed by 5 bases and the J gene end by 1 base; junction bases not matched to a gene: 3. The CDR3 spells CASSRLAGGSQETQYF. The CDR3 DNA sequence: TGTGCCAGCAGCAGACTAGCGGGGGGGTCCCAAGAGACCCAGTACTTC.

The chain uses TRBV2 and TRBJ2-7; a possible D gene is TRBD1 (5 bases). The CDR3 loop spans 14 amino acids. From germline, CDR1 is SNHLY and CDR2 FYNNEI. Trimming removed 7 bases at V and 0 bases at J, with 13 bases between. CDR3: CASKDISSSYEQYF. The CDR3 bases are TGTGCCAGCAAGGACATTTCGAGCTCCTACGAGCAGTACTTC.

This clonotype was counted a few times. The rearrangement links TRBV5-1 to TRBJ2-1, with a possible D match to TRBD2 (7 bases). V lost 0 bases, J lost 6 bases, and 13 bases lay in between. CDR3 length: 15 amino acids. CDR1 SGHRS and CDR2 YFSETQ come from the germline V gene. The CDR3 DNA sequence: TGCGCCAGCAGCTTGGGGTGGGGGGGGGCCAATGAGCAGTTCTTC. Encoded protein: CASSLGWGGANEQFF.

DNA for the CDR3: TGCGCCAGCAGTCTGGGAGGGGACCAAGAGACCCAGTACTTC. It translates to CASSLGGDQETQYF. The J gene is TRBJ2-5, the V gene TRBV23-1, with TRBD2 identical over 7 bases. TRBV23-1 is marked as an open reading frame, function uncertain. V lost 4 bases and J lost 0; bases outside the gene matches: 2. This CDR3 is 14 amino acids long.

The genes are TRBV5-6 and TRBJ2-4; D gene unclear. This CDR3 has 15 residues. The germline gives CDR1 SGHDT, CDR2 YYEEEE. Trimming removed 1 base at V and 3 bases at J, with 11 bases between. The CDR3 coding sequence is TGTGCCAGCAGCTTGCTTGGGGTTGGCAAAAACATTCAGTACTTC. Its protein product is CASSLLGVGKNIQYF.

This clonotype was seen just once. A much larger clone differs from this one at a single base, so this may be a read error. The CDR3 ends on some other residue instead of the conserved phenylalanine or tryptophan, so this is likely a read error. The chain has TRBV7-2 and TRBJ2-4; D gene uncertain. Per the germline V gene, CDR1 is SGHTA and CDR2 is FQGNSA. CDR3 length equals 12 residues. The germline V and J ends were trimmed by 1 base and 8 bases, with 6 bases remaining between them. Written as DNA, the CDR3 is TGTGCCAGCAGCTTAGACTTCGACATTCAGTACATC. Encoded protein: CASSLDFDIQYI.

This clonotype was detected only a few times. The chain couples TRBV7-9 to TRBJ2-7; 14 nucleotides align to TRBD2. This CDR3 region has 17 residues. The germline V gene has CDR1 SEHNR and CDR2 FQNEAQ (reference sequence). The CDR3 protein is CGVSTSGRVGEGYEQYF. For the CDR3, the DNA is TGTGGCGTCTCGACTAGCGGGAGGGTCGGGGAAGGGTACGAGCAGTACTTC.

This chain uses TRBV20-1 with TRBJ1-4, with D maybe TRBD1 (6 bases). The V gene lost 4 bases and the J gene lost 8 bases, with 17 bases spanning the gap. Germline loops: CDR1 DFQATT, CDR2 SNEGSKA (reference sequence). This CDR3 contains 14 residues. CDR3 protein: CSAIRGTREEKLFF. The CDR3 DNA follows: TGCAGTGCTATCAGGGGCACACGGGAAGAAAAACTGTTTTTT.

The genes are TRBV6-2 or TRBV6-3 and TRBJ2-2; D is unclear. The CDR3 spans 13 residues. Germline V gene data show CDR1 as MNHEY and CDR2 as SVGEGT. The V gene lost 5 bases and the J gene lost 4 bases, with 8 bases spanning the gap. The CDR3 spells CASSDVSTGELFF. CDR3 coding DNA: TGTGCCAGCAGTGATGTGAGCACCGGGGAGCTGTTTTTT.

A few counts support this clonotype. This sequence joins TRBV9 and TRBJ1-6; the match to TRBD1 covers 8 bases. The CDR3 length is 14 residues. Germline lookup yields CDR1 SGDLS and CDR2 YYNGEE. V gave up 1 base and J gave up 13 bases; unmatched junction bases: 7. CDR3 sequence (DNA): TGTGCCAGCAGCGTACAAGGACAGGGCGAGCCCCTCCACTTT. The encoded protein is CASSVQGQGEPLHF.

This chain links TRBV12-3 or TRBV12-4 with TRBJ1-1; D uncertain. V was cut by 2 bases and J by 0 bases, with 7 bases left in between. The CDR3 has 14 residues. CDR3 bases: TGTGCCAGCAGTTTATCAGCCTTGAACACTGAAGCTTTCTTT. Translating gives CASSLSALNTEAFF.

The chain is built from TRBV5-1 and TRBJ2-3; a possible D gene is TRBD1 (5 bases). CDR1 SGHRS and CDR2 YFSETQ come from the germline V gene. The ends were cut back, 1 base at V and 5 bases at J, with 14 bases in the middle. CDR3 length equals 15 residues. The CDR3, as DNA: TGCGCCAGCAGCTTGCGACTTTCTCAGGGAGATACGCAGTATTTT. Its translation is CASSLRLSQGDTQYF.

This clonotype was seen more than once but under ten times. V is TRBV6-1 and J is TRBJ2-7; D uncertain. Germline V gene data show CDR1 as MNHNS and CDR2 as SASEGT. CDR3 size: 13 residues. V was clipped by 4 bases and J by 0 bases, with 7 bases between them. CDR3 amino acids: CASSVGFSYEQYF. The CDR3, as DNA: TGTGCCAGCAGTGTTGGGTTCTCCTACGAGCAGTACTTC.

This clonotype was observed at least ten times. The V gene is TRBV19, the J gene TRBJ2-7; 7 bases match TRBD2. Germline loops: CDR1 LNHDA, CDR2 SQIVND (reference sequence). The V and J ends lost 4 bases and 6 bases, in that order; junction bases with no gene match: 15. The CDR3 loop spans 16 amino acids. The CDR3 region is CASSTPEAGAVSEQYF. CDR3 bases: TGTGCCAGTAGTACCCCGGAGGCGGGAGCGGTGAGCGAGCAGTACTTC.

This clonotype was seen repeatedly, ten times or more. The chain recombines TRBV5-1 with TRBJ2-1; unclear D gene. The CDR3 consists of 14 residues. CDR1 SGHRS and CDR2 YFSETQ come from the germline V gene. V was trimmed by 4 bases and J by 8 bases, leaving 16 bases between them. CDR3 loop: CASSITNLRDEQFF. The DNA for the CDR3 is TGCGCCAGCAGCATAACAAATCTTAGGGATGAGCAGTTCTTC.

A note on this clonotype: It may be a read error: a sequence one base away is much more abundant. The V call is TRBV3-1, the J call TRBJ1-1; no firm D call. The CDR3 is made up of 12 amino acids. V shed 1 base and J shed 7 bases, with 7 bases lying between them. In germline, CDR1 is LGHDT, CDR2 YNNKEL (reference sequence). The CDR3 DNA follows: TGTGCCAGCAGCCAAGTTAAAGGTGAAGCTTTCTTT. Protein product: CASSQVKGEAFF.

The chain links TRBV7-9 to TRBJ2-2; D unresolved. The CDR3 is made up of 17 amino acids. The germline gives CDR1 SEHNR, CDR2 FQNEAQ (reference sequence). With 7 bases removed from V and 0 bases from J, the gap between germline ends came to 18 bases. CDR3 region: CASILVVTSANTGELFF. As DNA, the CDR3 is TGTGCCAGCATCCTGGTAGTCACTTCCGCGAACACCGGGGAGCTGTTTTTT.

This clonotype was counted ten times or more. This chain links TRBV3-1 with TRBJ2-7; D remains unclear. CDR3 size: 12 residues. With 1 base removed from V and 6 bases from J, the gap between germline ends came to 7 bases. Germline V gene data show CDR1 as LGHDT and CDR2 as YNNKEL (reference sequence). The CDR3 reads CASSQAVGEQYF. CDR3 DNA sequence: TGTGCCAGCAGCCAAGCAGTGGGCGAGCAGTACTTC.

This clonotype was seen ten or more times. The chain links TRBV12-3 or TRBV12-4 to TRBJ1-2; tentatively, D is TRBD1 (5 bases). V was cut by 6 bases and J by 5 bases, with 13 bases left in between. The CDR3 spans 13 residues. CDR3 in amino acids: CASRATALYGYTF. CDR3 in DNA: TGTGCCAGCAGGGCGACAGCCTTGTATGGCTACACCTTC.

The table lists this clonotype with a few counts. The rearrangement joins TRBV4-3 to TRBJ2-1; D gene unclear. Trimming shortened V by 6 bases and J by 10 bases, and 10 bases separated the two germline ends. Germline CDR1 LGHNA, CDR2 YSLEER. The CDR3 loop spans 11 amino acids. This CDR3 reads CASSPSSEQFF. CDR3 DNA: TGCGCCAGCAGTCCTTCTTCGGAGCAGTTCTTC.

The V call is TRBV7-2, the J call TRBJ2-1; tentatively, D is TRBD2 (5 bases). The CDR3 has 15 residues. Looked up from germline, CDR1 is SGHTA and CDR2 is FQGNSA. V lost 2 bases and J 8 bases, leaving 16 bases between the germline ends. CDR3 coding DNA: TGTGCCAGCAGCTTAATGGCGGGCCAACATTATGAGCAGTTCTTC. Protein sequence: CASSLMAGQHYEQFF.

The chain joins TRBV20-1 to TRBJ2-7, with a weak D call TRBD2 (6 bases). Germline values: CDR1 DFQATT, CDR2 SNEGSKA (reference sequence). With 3 bases removed from V and 0 bases from J, the gap between germline ends came to 12 bases. There are 14 residues in the CDR3. The chain's CDR3 is CSARVREDSYEQYF. The CDR3 nucleotides are TGCAGTGCTAGGGTAAGGGAGGACTCCTACGAGCAGTACTTC.

The sample holds a few counts of this clonotype. V gene TRBV6-4 combines with J gene TRBJ2-1; D gene ambiguous. Germline CDR1 is MRHNA and CDR2 is SNTAGT. The CDR3 consists of 10 residues. V dropped 10 bases and J dropped 7 bases, with 8 bases sitting between them. The CDR3 region has the DNA TGTGCCACCGGCTCTAATGAGCAGTTCTTC. Its translation is CATGSNEQFF.

This clonotype was detected a few times. This chain connects TRBV4-1 to TRBJ2-1; D perhaps matches TRBD2 (5 bases). This CDR3 region has 15 residues. Germline CDR1 reads MGHRA; CDR2 reads YSYEKL. V was trimmed by 1 base and J by 5 bases, leaving 12 bases between them. The CDR3 here is CASSQVAAVDNEQFF. The CDR3 DNA reads as TGCGCCAGCAGCCAAGTCGCAGCGGTCGACAATGAGCAGTTCTTC.

The chain uses TRBV6-2 or TRBV6-3 and TRBJ2-1; unclear D gene. The CDR3 spans 13 residues. With 7 bases removed from V and 8 bases from J, the gap between germline ends came to 15 bases. The V gene's germline CDR1 is MNHEY and CDR2 SVGEGT. CDR3 loop: CASNSLKRYEQFF. The CDR3 region has the DNA TGTGCCAGCAACTCCCTAAAACGGTATGAGCAGTTCTTC.

The V call is TRBV28, the J call TRBJ2-7, with D perhaps TRBD2 (6 bases). V was clipped by 11 bases and J by 0 bases, with 20 bases between them. The CDR3 length is 15 residues. Germline CDR1 MDHEN, CDR2 SYDVKM. CDR3 protein: CAVQGGVVVSYEQYF. In DNA form, the CDR3 reads TGTGCCGTCCAGGGAGGTGTAGTCGTCTCCTACGAGCAGTACTTC.

V gene TRBV7-2 combines with J gene TRBJ2-1; 12 bases line up with TRBD2. Germline trimming cut 5 bases from V and 8 bases from J; bases unmatched to any gene: 10. The CDR3 is made up of 16 amino acids. Germline CDR1 is SGHTA and CDR2 is FQGNSA. The CDR3: CASSAWLAGGLHEQFF. CDR3 sequence (DNA): TGTGCCAGCAGCGCCTGGCTAGCGGGGGGGCTGCATGAGCAGTTCTTC.

V and J are TRBV20-1 and TRBJ1-2, with TRBD1 as a possible D gene (6 bases). The CDR3 length is 14 residues. Looked up from germline, CDR1 is DFQATT and CDR2 is SNEGSKA (reference sequence). Trimming took off 0 bases at V and 7 bases at J, with 15 bases between the two ends. Here the CDR3 reads CSAREQQGYGGYTF. In DNA form, the CDR3 reads TGCAGTGCTAGAGAGCAACAGGGCTATGGTGGCTACACCTTC.

There are many counts of this clonotype. The V and J genes are TRBV7-2 and TRBJ2-7; 7 bases align to TRBD1. CDR1 is SGHTA and CDR2 is FQGNSA in the germline V gene. CDR3 length equals 14 residues. The V and J ends lost 5 bases and 2 bases, in that order; junction bases with no gene match: 6. The CDR3 here is CASSRDRTAYEQYF. Here the CDR3 DNA reads TGTGCCAGCAGCCGGGACAGAACAGCCTACGAGCAGTACTTC.